The 31 T cell receptor beta chains listed next were all sequenced from one sample in a study of identical twins. One entry per CDR3 protein, called by TCRdb with MiXCR from the 5' RACE reads. The table records 500,000 to 600,000 distinct CDR3 sequences, around 20% of them present only once. The data also belong to a second study, concerning T cells expressing NK-cell markers.

Source material: CD4+ T cells sorted from blood. The receptors here all came from a woman between 18 and 29 years old in good health.

The table lists this clonotype with a few counts. This rearrangement joins TRBV6-5 to TRBJ1-5; D is uncertain. The CDR3 runs 16 residues. V lost 0 bases, J lost 1 base, and 10 bases lay in between. Germline V lookup: CDR1 MNHEY, CDR2 SVGAGI. CDR3 DNA: TGTGCCAGCAGTTACTCGAACGGAGAAAGCAATCAGCCCCAGCATTTT. Amino acids: CASSYSNGESNQPQHF.

There are a few counts of this clonotype. The rearrangement joins TRBV4-1 to TRBJ2-3, with 9 bases lining up with TRBD2. The CDR3 contains 17 residues. Losses at the gene ends were 1 base for V and 5 bases for J; bases not matched to a gene: 10. Germline assignment: CDR1 MGHRA and CDR2 YSYEKL. Written as DNA, the CDR3 is TGCGCCAGCAGCCAAGTTGATATGGGACTAGCAGGAGATACGCAGTATTTT. Protein: CASSQVDMGLAGDTQYF.

This clonotype was recorded a few times. The chain joins TRBV6-5 to TRBJ2-2, with TRBD2 matching 7 bases. With V trimmed by 11 bases and J by 6 bases, 6 bases remained unmatched. Germline lookup yields CDR1 MNHEY and CDR2 SVGAGI. CDR3 length: 12 residues. CDR3 sequence (DNA): TGTGCCGCTGGGGAGGGCGCCGGGGAGCTGTTTTTT. It yields the protein CAAGEGAGELFF.

This clonotype appeared a few times. This chain links TRBV10-3 with TRBJ2-2; TRBD1 aligns across 9 bases. The CDR3 extends over 14 amino acids. CDR1 and CDR2 (germline): ENHRY, SYGVKD. J lost 4 bases, V lost 6 bases, and 3 bases had no gene match. The DNA of the CDR3 is TGTGCCATCAGGGGGACAGGGACCACCGGGGAGCTGTTTTTT. It specifies CAIRGTGTTGELFF.

The chain links TRBV13 to TRBJ1-1; 7 bases are a match to TRBD1. CDR1 PRHDT and CDR2 FYEKMQ come from the germline V gene (reference sequence). The ends lost 5 bases at V and 1 base at J; junction bases unmatched: 7. The CDR3 extends over 15 amino acids. CDR3 residues: CASSGGQPSNTEAFF. The CDR3 DNA sequence: TGTGCCAGCAGCGGGGGACAGCCTTCGAACACTGAAGCTTTCTTT.

This clonotype was detected only a few times. V and J are TRBV3-1 and TRBJ1-2; D call uncertain. The germline V and J ends were trimmed by 1 base and 1 base, with 7 bases remaining between them. The germline V gene has CDR1 LGHDT and CDR2 YNNKEL (reference sequence). This CDR3 contains 14 residues. The CDR3 is CASSQAQVNYGYTF. The CDR3 nucleotides read TGTGCCAGCAGCCAAGCTCAGGTTAACTATGGCTACACCTTC.

A few counts support this clonotype. The V call is TRBV20-1, the J call TRBJ2-1, with 8 bases aligning to TRBD2. Losses at the gene ends were 6 bases for V and 6 bases for J; bases not matched to a gene: 10. The length of the CDR3 is 14 residues. Germline V gene lookup returns CDR1 DFQATT and CDR2 SNEGSKA (reference sequence). The CDR3 bases are TGCAGTGCCCCTGGGGAGCGGGGGTTCAATGAGCAGTTCTTC. Translated, it gives CSAPGERGFNEQFF.

This chain uses TRBV6-5 with TRBJ2-2, with 10 bases matching TRBD2. The CDR3 runs to 17 residues. From germline, CDR1 is MNHEY and CDR2 SVGAGI. The V gene end was trimmed by 4 bases and the J gene end by 1 base; junction bases not matched to a gene: 6. Written as DNA, the CDR3 is TGTGCCAGCAGTTGGTCAGGACTAGCGGTGAACACCGGGGAGCTGTTTTTT. Amino acid sequence: CASSWSGLAVNTGELFF.

The chain joins TRBV29-1 to TRBJ2-3, with a weak D call TRBD2 (5 bases). This CDR3 comprises 14 residues. Germline CDR1 SQVTM, CDR2 ANQGSEA. V was clipped by 4 bases and J by 0 bases, with 11 bases between them. CDR3 loop: CSVGLRVSTDTQYF. CDR3 DNA sequence: TGCAGCGTTGGGTTGCGGGTCAGCACAGATACGCAGTATTTT.

This clonotype was detected a few times. V is TRBV6-5 and J is TRBJ2-2; no reliable D call. The germline V and J ends were trimmed by 0 bases and 4 bases, with 9 bases remaining between them. CDR3 length: 15 residues. Germline V gene sequence: CDR1 MNHEY, CDR2 SVGAGI. The CDR3 reads CASSYSYGSTGELFF. For the CDR3, the DNA is TGTGCCAGCAGTTACTCATATGGAAGCACCGGGGAGCTGTTTTTT.

The chain employs TRBV5-1 and TRBJ1-1, with D hard to call. This CDR3 has 14 amino acids. V was shortened by 4 bases and J by 3 bases, with 13 bases between the two germline ends. From germline, CDR1 is SGHRS and CDR2 YFSETQ. For the CDR3, the DNA is TGCGCCAGCAGCGTCCGGGTCAGACACACTGAAGCTTTCTTT. Translation gives CASSVRVRHTEAFF.

In its sample, this clonotype was seen many times. The chain employs TRBV29-1 and TRBJ2-5; D is perhaps TRBD1 (5 bases). The germline V and J ends were trimmed by 3 bases and 5 bases, with 7 bases remaining between them. Germline-derived CDR1 and CDR2 are SQVTM and ANQGSEA. This CDR3 is 11 amino acids long. CDR3: CSVDRAETQYF. For the CDR3, the DNA is TGCAGCGTTGACAGGGCGGAGACCCAGTACTTC.

The genes are TRBV5-1 and TRBJ2-1; 9 nucleotides align to TRBD2. CDR1 and CDR2 (germline): SGHRS, YFSETQ. CDR3 length: 15 amino acids. After removal of 2 bases from V and 8 bases from J, the junction contained 8 bases not matched to a gene. CDR3: CASSFAGGPSHEQFF. The DNA for the CDR3 is TGCGCCAGCAGCTTTGCGGGGGGGCCGTCCCATGAGCAGTTCTTC.

Ten or more counts support this clonotype. This chain uses TRBV4-3 with TRBJ2-1; D unresolved. CDR1 and CDR2 from the germline V gene are LGHNA and YSLEER. The V and J ends lost 0 bases and 2 bases respectively, with 11 bases between them. This CDR3 comprises 16 residues. The CDR3 nucleotides read TGCGCCAGCAGCCAAGAGGCGCAGATGACCTACAATGAGCAGTTCTTC. As protein: CASSQEAQMTYNEQFF.

This rearrangement joins TRBV21-1 to TRBJ1-1; TRBD1 is taken as the D call from the table, unchecked against the DNA. TRBV21-1 is labeled a pseudogene. This CDR3 is 15 amino acids long. The CDR3 DNA sequence: TGTGCCAGCAGCAAACGTGTCAGGGATAACACTGAAGCTTTCTTT. Protein: CASSKRVRDNTEAFF.

The chain carries TRBV29-1 and TRBJ1-5, with D possibly matching TRBD1 (5 bases). With 5 bases removed from V and 6 bases from J, the gap between germline ends came to 14 bases. Germline V gene data show CDR1 as SQVTM and CDR2 as ANQGSEA. CDR3 length: 13 amino acids. In DNA, the CDR3 is TGCAGCGTTCGACTGGGACCTGGTCAGCCCCAGCATTTT. It yields the protein CSVRLGPGQPQHF. Drawing the rest from reference TRBV29-1 and TRBJ1-5, the complete variable domain is SAVISQKPSRDICQRGTSLTIQCQVDSQVTMMFWYRQQPGQSLTLIATANQGSEATYESGFVIDKFPISRPNLTFSTLTVSNMSPEDSSIYLCSVRLGPGQPQHFGDGTRLSIL.

At least ten counts were recorded for this clonotype. This chain joins TRBV10-3 and TRBJ2-1, with 7 bases lining up with TRBD2. Germline assignment: CDR1 ENHRY and CDR2 SYGVKD. The CDR3 totals 14 residues. With V trimmed by 4 bases and J by 6 bases, 6 bases remained unmatched. The chain's CDR3 is CAISGLLATNEQFF. The CDR3 DNA reads as TGTGCCATCAGTGGGTTACTAGCGACCAATGAGCAGTTCTTC.

In this sample, this clonotype turned up a few times. Written as DNA, the CDR3 is TGTGCCAGCAGGGGGGGGCCGGGGACTAGAGCAGAGACCCAGTACTTC. This translates into CASRGGPGTRAETQYF. The V call is TRBV12-3 or TRBV12-4, the J call TRBJ2-5; 8 nucleotides line up with TRBD2. V lost 6 bases, J lost 4 bases, and 13 bases stayed unmatched. This CDR3 has 16 residues.

The rearrangement joins TRBV5-1 to TRBJ1-2; 12 positions agree with TRBD1. Unmatched junction bases numbered 5, after V lost 4 bases and J lost 7 bases. CDR3 size: 14 residues. Per germline, CDR1 SGHRS and CDR2 YFSETQ. Here the CDR3 reads CASSGGTGGGGYTF. DNA of the CDR3: TGCGCCAGCAGCGGAGGGACAGGGGGCGGTGGCTACACCTTC.

The V and J genes are TRBV5-1 and TRBJ2-7; D remains ambiguous. The length of the CDR3 is 15 residues. The germline V gene encodes CDR1 SGHRS and CDR2 YFSETQ. V lost 4 bases, J lost 2 bases, and 16 bases lay in between. The CDR3: CASSVEQTLPYEQYF. Here the CDR3 DNA reads TGCGCCAGCAGCGTTGAACAGACTCTCCCCTACGAGCAGTACTTC.

The chain uses TRBV18 and TRBJ1-4; D is undetermined. V lost 2 bases to trimming and J lost 8 bases, with 9 bases between them. This CDR3 is built from 13 residues. Per germline, CDR1 KGHSH and CDR2 LQKENI. The CDR3 region has the DNA TGTGCCAGCTCACCAGTTACATCAGAAAAACTGTTTTTT. Its protein product is CASSPVTSEKLFF.

This clonotype was seen a handful of times. The chain couples TRBV20-1 to TRBJ2-2; D is uncertain. This CDR3 has 15 residues. V was shortened by 1 base and J by 1 base, with 10 bases between the two germline ends. Germline loops: CDR1 DFQATT, CDR2 SNEGSKA (reference sequence). The CDR3: CSARGGARNTGELFF. DNA of the CDR3: TGCAGTGCTAGAGGCGGCGCCCGGAACACCGGGGAGCTGTTTTTT.

There are a few counts of this clonotype. The V and J genes are TRBV20-1 and TRBJ2-7; D is uncertain. V lost 2 bases and J lost 0, with 11 bases in between. This CDR3 region has 14 residues. CDR1 is DFQATT and CDR2 is SNEGSKA in the germline V gene (reference sequence). The CDR3 region has the DNA TGCAGTGCTAGACACTTCAGGAGCTCCTACGAGCAGTACTTC. Translation: CSARHFRSSYEQYF.

This clonotype was counted ten times or more. The V and J genes are TRBV7-2 and TRBJ2-3; 7 bases agree with TRBD2. The V gene end was trimmed by 10 bases and the J gene end by 8 bases; junction bases not matched to a gene: 15. Germline assignment: CDR1 SGHTA and CDR2 FQGNSA. The CDR3 length is 14 residues. CDR3 loop: CATLEGGNQRTQYF. Here the CDR3 DNA reads TGTGCCACCTTGGAGGGAGGGAACCAGCGTACGCAGTATTTT.

The V and J genes are TRBV5-1 and TRBJ2-3; D remains ambiguous. The V end lost 4 bases, the J end lost 5 bases, and 14 bases lay between the germline ends. Germline V gene sequence: CDR1 SGHRS, CDR2 YFSETQ. The CDR3 contains 14 residues. Here the CDR3 DNA reads TGCGCCAGCAGCGCGAATCCTCTTAGAGATACGCAGTATTTT. It codes for CASSANPLRDTQYF.

This clonotype turned up a few times. The V and J genes are TRBV5-6 and TRBJ1-5; 9 positions match TRBD1. The V gene's germline CDR1 is SGHDT and CDR2 YYEEEE. The CDR3 sequence is 15 residues long. J lost 4 bases, V lost 4 bases, and 6 bases had no gene match. Here the CDR3 DNA reads TGTGCCAGCAGCCCGGGACAGGGAATGAATCAGCCCCAGCATTTT. It translates to CASSPGQGMNQPQHF. Using reference TRBV5-6 and TRBJ1-5 for the parts outside the CDR3, the full variable domain is DAGVTQSPTHLIKTRGQQVTLRCSPKSGHDTVSWYQQALGQGPQFIFQYYEEEERQRGNFPDRFSGHQFPNYSSELNVNALLLGDSALYLCASSPGQGMNQPQHFGDGTRLSIL.

The chain carries TRBV11-2 and TRBJ2-7, with a possible D match to TRBD2 (6 bases). V was pared by 8 bases and J by 0 bases, with 14 bases between. The CDR3 is 14 residues long. Germline V lookup: CDR1 SGHAT, CDR2 FQNNGV. In DNA form, the CDR3 reads TGTGCCAGCGTGTCGGGACTCCGCTCCTACGAGCAGTACTTC. Protein: CASVSGLRSYEQYF. Complete variable domain (other parts from reference TRBV11-2 and TRBJ2-7): EAGVAQSPRYKIIEKRQSVAFWCNPISGHATLYWYQQILGQGPKLLIQFQNNGVVDDSQLPKDRFSAERLKGVDSTLKIQPAKLEDSAVYLCASVSGLRSYEQYFGPGTRLTVT.

There are a few counts of this clonotype. The J gene is TRBJ2-1, the V gene TRBV12-3 or TRBV12-4; 11 nucleotides match TRBD2. The CDR3 length is 15 residues. The junction had 5 bases not matched to a gene; V was cut back by 6 bases and J by 4 bases. CDR3: CASRLSGGGYNEQFF. CDR3 nucleotides: TGTGCCAGCAGACTTAGCGGGGGGGGTTACAATGAGCAGTTCTTC.

This chain uses TRBV20-1 with TRBJ1-6; TRBD1 might be the D (6 bases). CDR3 length equals 14 residues. Per germline, CDR1 DFQATT and CDR2 SNEGSKA (reference sequence). The V end was cut by 3 bases, the J end by 5 bases, with 11 bases between. In DNA form, the CDR3 reads TGCAGTGCTAGCCGACAGGACGATAATTCACCCCTCCACTTT. Amino acid sequence: CSASRQDDNSPLHF.

This clonotype appeared a few times. The J gene is TRBJ1-2, the V gene TRBV25-1; D is possibly TRBD1 (6 bases). The CDR3 spans 14 residues. Trimming cost V 5 bases and J 2 bases, with 12 bases left between them. Germline V gene data show CDR1 as MGHDK and CDR2 as SYGVNS. The CDR3 nucleotides are TGTGCCAGCAGTCAAGCAGGGGCGAACTATGGCTACACCTTC. Its translation is CASSQAGANYGYTF.

This clonotype was observed a handful of times. The V gene is TRBV29-1, the J gene TRBJ2-2; 10 bases map to TRBD2. Germline assignment: CDR1 SQVTM and CDR2 ANQGSEA. The CDR3 sequence is 15 residues long. With V trimmed by 6 bases and J by 1 base, 5 bases remained unmatched. DNA for the CDR3: TGCAGCGTCCTAACTAGCGGGATGAACACCGGGGAGCTGTTTTTT. Encoded protein: CSVLTSGMNTGELFF.